This TCR beta chain was retrieved from a study of T cells in Graves' hyperthyroidism and ophthalmopathy. Study observations and caveats: Among clonotypes expanded in thyroid above 0.001, most were also found in blood.

The germline V and J ends were trimmed by 1 base and 9 bases, with 19 bases remaining between them. The CDR3 spans 17 residues. Germline lookup yields CDR1 MGHRA and CDR2 YSYEKL. First hyperthyroidism diagnosis is when the blood sample was obtained, before any ophthalmopathy symptoms. Concerning this clonotype itself: What it binds is unknown.

It was RNA transcripts that yielded the amplified TCR beta CDR3 regions. The TCR CDR3 was amplified in a first-round RT-PCR using the HTBI primer set. TCRdb itself ran the multiplex PCR reads through MiXCR, one entry per CDR3 protein. The sample lists 130,000 or so distinct CDR3 sequences, roughly a fifth seen once, with about 70% in the top ten. This TCR derives from a woman between 50 and 59 years old with Graves' hyperthyroidism that later progressed to Graves' ophthalmopathy. This chain uses TRBV4-1 with TRBJ1-6; TRBD1 is a possible D gene (6 bases). Sequencing used blood. The DNA for the CDR3 is TGCGCCAGCAGCCAAGGGGGGCTCCGACAGAGGCTTTCACCCCTCCACTTT. Translated, it gives CASSQGGLRQRLSPLHF.